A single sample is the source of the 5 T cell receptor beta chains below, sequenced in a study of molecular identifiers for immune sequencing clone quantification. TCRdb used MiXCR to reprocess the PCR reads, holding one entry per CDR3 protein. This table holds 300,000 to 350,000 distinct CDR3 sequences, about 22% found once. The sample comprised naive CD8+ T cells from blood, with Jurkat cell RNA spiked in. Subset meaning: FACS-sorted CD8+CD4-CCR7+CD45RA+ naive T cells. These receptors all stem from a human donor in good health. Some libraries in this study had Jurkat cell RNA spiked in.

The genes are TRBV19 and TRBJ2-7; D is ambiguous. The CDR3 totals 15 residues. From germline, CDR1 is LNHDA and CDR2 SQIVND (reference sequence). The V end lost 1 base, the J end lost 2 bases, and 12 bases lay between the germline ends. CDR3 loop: CASSIGTAGAYEQYF. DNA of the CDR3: TGTGCCAGTAGTATAGGTACGGCAGGAGCCTACGAGCAGTACTTC.

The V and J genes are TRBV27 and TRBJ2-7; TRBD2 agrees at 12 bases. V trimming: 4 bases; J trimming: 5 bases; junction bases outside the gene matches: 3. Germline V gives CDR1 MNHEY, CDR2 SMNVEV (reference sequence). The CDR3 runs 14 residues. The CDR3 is CASSSRTSGDEQYF. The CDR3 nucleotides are TGTGCCAGCAGTTCCAGGACTAGCGGGGACGAGCAGTACTTC.

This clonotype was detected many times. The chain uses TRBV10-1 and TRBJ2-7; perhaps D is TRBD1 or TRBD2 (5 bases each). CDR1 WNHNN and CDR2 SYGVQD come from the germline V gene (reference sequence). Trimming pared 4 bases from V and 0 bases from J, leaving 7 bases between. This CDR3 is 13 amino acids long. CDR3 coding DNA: TGCGCCAGCAGTGGGGGACCCTCCTACGAGCAGTACTTC. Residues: CASSGGPSYEQYF.

CDR3 sequence reads: CASRPGQGADYGYTF. As DNA, the CDR3 is TGTGCCAGCAGGCCTGGACAGGGGGCGGACTATGGCTACACCTTC. V and J are TRBV2 and TRBJ1-2, with 11 bases matching TRBD1. V lost 6 bases to trimming and J lost 3 bases; unmatched junction nucleotides: 6. This CDR3 region has 15 residues. Germline V CDR1 and CDR2: SNHLY, FYNNEI. Complete variable domain (other parts from reference TRBV2 and TRBJ1-2): EPEVTQTPSHQVTQMGQEVILRCVPISNHLYFYWYRQILGQKVEFLVSFYNNEISEKSEIFDDQFSVERPDGSNFTLKIRSTKLEDSAMYFCASRPGQGADYGYTFGSGTRLTVV.

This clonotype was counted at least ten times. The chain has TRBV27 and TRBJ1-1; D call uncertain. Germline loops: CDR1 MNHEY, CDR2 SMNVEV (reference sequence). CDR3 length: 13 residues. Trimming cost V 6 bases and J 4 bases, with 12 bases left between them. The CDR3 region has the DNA TGTGCCAGCAGCCAGACCGGGCCCACTGAAGCTTTCTTT. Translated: CASSQTGPTEAFF.